This TCR beta chain came from a study of circulating CD8 cells and anti-PD-1 response in melanoma. Study-wide results and limits: Tumor reactivity was tested by peptide assays on expanded sorted subsets. Under 7% of TRB clonotypes were shared between subsets at M1. Generally, no replicate experiments were performed. PD-1 and DPOS subsets showed similar, higher clonality than DNEG.

Judged by abundance, this clonotype is large. Antigen: not known. TCR libraries were prepared from around 14 ng of total RNA with the QIAseq Immune Repertoire TCR panel. Using its own MiXCR run on the reads, TCRdb lists one record per CDR3 protein. Here the sample spans some 400 distinct CDR3 sequences, 11% being singletons. The CDR3 has 15 amino acids. V lost 5 bases to trimming and J lost 4 bases, with 18 bases between them. Germline-derived CDR1 and CDR2 are MNHEY and SMNVEV (reference sequence). From live CD3+CD8+TCRalphabeta+ cells, four PD-1 and/or TIGIT subsets were sorted. The rearrangement joins TRBV27 to TRBJ2-7; D perhaps matches TRBD1 (5 bases). This receptor was taken from a human donor with melanoma. This specimen consisted of CD8+ T cells from PBMCs, obtained at baseline or after one month of anti-PD-1 therapy (not recorded which). CDR3 in amino acids: CASSPSDSGRYEQYF. CDR3 sequence (DNA): TGTGCCAGCAGTCCCTCCGACAGTGGGCGTTACGAGCAGTACTTC.